This record looks at one T cell receptor beta chain sequence and its context. Participants' own reports of clinical history determined their cohort assignment. The source of the sample is a study of blood T cell repertoires in COVID-19. Assay: immunoSEQ multiplex PCR; the TCRdb copy retains only in-frame clones and omits some. Of approximately 200,000 clones listed, about 83% are singletons. Material for sequencing was PBMCs or T cells enriched from blood (not recorded which). This receptor was taken from a woman in her thirties who had recovered from COVID-19.

This chain's CDR3 is CASSIAMGQGQQYF. CDR3 nucleotide sequence: TGTGCCAGCAGCATTGCAATGGGGCAGGGCCAGCAGTACTTC. This sequence joins TRBV7-9 and TRBJ2-7; D might be TRBD1 (5 bases). CDR3 length: 14 residues. Trimming took off 5 bases at V and 8 bases at J, with 19 bases between the two ends. Germline-derived CDR1 and CDR2 are SEHNR and FQNEAQ (reference sequence).